Sequencing of this T cell receptor beta chain was carried out in a study of T cell changes during pregnancy in multiple sclerosis. Some clones are missing from TCRdb's copy, which holds only in-frame ones; the method was immunoSEQ multiplex PCR. This table holds around 100,000 clones, around 92% found once. At least ten counts were recorded for this clone. The clonotype originates from a female donor with multiple sclerosis, enrolled in a pregnancy study. The sequencing here drew on peripheral blood, taken after pregnancy.

Written as DNA, the CDR3 is TGTGCCAGCAGCCTGACAGGGGAAGGCTACACCTTC. This sequence encodes CASSLTGEGYTF. This chain joins TRBV7-9 and TRBJ1-2, with 8 bases fitting TRBD1. Germline V gives CDR1 SEHNR, CDR2 FQNEAQ (reference sequence). The ends lost 5 bases at V and 8 bases at J; junction bases unmatched: 4. The CDR3 sequence is 12 residues long.